These T cell receptor beta chains were read from a single sample in a study of blood T cells in healthy people across ages. From the 5' RACE reads, TCRdb called clonotypes with MiXCR, one entry per CDR3 protein. This sample has approximately 850,000 distinct CDR3 sequences, with 40% to 50% found just once. Input material: blood. The source is a man in his 60s in good health. Each CDR3 is given with its conserved first and last residue. The order of the fields is clone size, D gene, V gene, J gene, CDR3 DNA, CDR3 protein. The D gene is left open where the match is weak. For some rows the clone size is stated as once, few or many, or as a class when expanded; others skip it.

NA,NA,TRBV12-3/TRBV12-4,TRBJ2-5,TGTGCCAGCAGTTTCGGCCACCAAGAGCAGTACTTC,CASSFGHQEQYF
NA,TRBD2,TRBV28,TRBJ2-7,TGTGCCAGCAGTTTCCCACGGACTAGCGACTCCTACGAGCAGTACTTC,CASSFPRTSDSYEQYF
NA,NA,TRBV24-1,TRBJ1-2,TGTGCCACCAGTGACACCGGGACAAGCTATGGCTACACCTTC,CATSDTGTSYGYTF
NA,NA,TRBV5-1,TRBJ1-1,TGCGCCAGCAGCCTGGGACACGTGAACACTGAAGCTTTCTTT,CASSLGHVNTEAFF
few,NA,TRBV7-2,TRBJ2-5,TGTGCCAGCAGCTTAAGGGTCGGGCCCCAAGAGACCCAGTACTTC,CASSLRVGPQETQYF
NA,NA,TRBV12-3/TRBV12-4,TRBJ2-1,TGTGCCAGCAGTTTAGGGCCAGGGTCCTACAATGAGCAGTTCTTC,CASSLGPGSYNEQFF
NA,NA,TRBV20-1,TRBJ2-6,TGCAGTGCTAATCAGGGAGCTGGGGCCAACGTCCTGACTTTC,CSANQGAGANVLTF
NA,NA,TRBV6-2/TRBV6-3,TRBJ2-7,TGTGCCAGCAGGCCACAGGTAGGGAACGAGCAGTACTTC,CASRPQVGNEQYF
NA,TRBD1,TRBV20-1,TRBJ1-1,TGCAGTGCGGACAGGGAGAACACTGAAGCTTTCTTT,CSADRENTEAFF
few,NA,TRBV6-6,TRBJ2-7,TGTGCCAGCAGTTACGATTTAGTCGAGCAGTACTTC,CASSYDLVEQYF
few,NA,TRBV5-1,TRBJ1-2,TGCGCCAGCAGCTACGGACTGACAGGTTCTAACTATGGCTACACCTTC,CASSYGLTGSNYGYTF
NA,NA,TRBV13,TRBJ1-1,TGTGCCAGCAGCCCACGTGAGGAGGGCGAAGCTTTCTTT,CASSPREEGEAFF
few,TRBD1,TRBV5-1,TRBJ2-7,TGCGCCAGCAGCGCTCCGGGACAGGGGGTCGAAAAGCAGTACTTC,CASSAPGQGVEKQYF
NA,NA,TRBV7-2,TRBJ2-7,TGTGCCAGCAGCCGCGAGGGCCAGTTTTCCGGGAGTACCTACGAGCAGTACTTC,CASSREGQFSGSTYEQYF
many,TRBD1,TRBV29-1,TRBJ1-5,TGCAGCGTTCCGTACAGGGGGCCGAGCAATCAGCCCCAGCATTTT,CSVPYRGPSNQPQHF
few,NA,TRBV28,TRBJ1-4,TGTGCCAGCAGATACAGGGACGAAAAACTGTTTTTT,CASRYRDEKLFF
NA,TRBD1,TRBV2,TRBJ1-1,TGTGCCAGCAGGACAGGGCGGGCGGGAACTGAAGCTTTCTTT,CASRTGRAGTEAFF
NA,NA,TRBV5-1,TRBJ2-5,TGCGCCAGCAGCAACTCACTAGATTCGGAGACCCAGTACTTC,CASSNSLDSETQYF
NA,TRBD1,TRBV9,TRBJ1-6,TGTGCCAGCAGCGGAGACAGGGCTTCACCCCTCCACTTT,CASSGDRASPLHF
NA,TRBD2,TRBV20-1,TRBJ2-2,TGCAGTGCTAGTAAGCGGGGGAAGATCGGGGAGCTGTTTTTT,CSASKRGKIGELFF
NA,NA,TRBV29-1,TRBJ2-7,TGCAGCGTTCCCGTAGACTATGAGCAGTACTTC,CSVPVDYEQYF
few,NA,TRBV2,TRBJ2-5,TGTGCCAGCAGATACGGCGTGTACCAAGAGACCCAGTACTTC,CASRYGVYQETQYF
NA,TRBD1,TRBV20-1,TRBJ2-1,TGCAGTGTGCTGGGACAGCGGAAATACAATGAGCAGTTCTTC,CSVLGQRKYNEQFF
few,NA,TRBV27,TRBJ2-7,TGTGCCAGCAGTTCCTCCCTCACAGGGACCTACGAGCAGTACTTC,CASSSSLTGTYEQYF
NA,NA,TRBV2,TRBJ2-2,TGTGCCAGCAGTGAAACTGGAACAGGGAACACCGGGGAGCTGTTTTTT,CASSETGTGNTGELFF
NA,NA,TRBV29-1,TRBJ1-2,TGCAGCGTTGAAAGACAGAACTATGGCTACACCTTC,CSVERQNYGYTF
NA,NA,TRBV19,TRBJ2-1,TGTGCCAGTAGTATCCAGGGGAGGCCTACGAATGAGCAGTTCTTC,CASSIQGRPTNEQFF
once,NA,TRBV4-3,TRBJ1-2,TGCGCCAGCAGCCAAGAATTGTCAGGGACCAACTATGGCTACACCTTC,CASSQELSGTNYGYTF
NA,NA,TRBV7-2,TRBJ2-3,TGTGCCAGCAGCTTAGGGTCCGGGGCTGGCACAGATACGCAGTATTTT,CASSLGSGAGTDTQYF
few,NA,TRBV28,TRBJ2-1,TGTGCCAGCAGTTTCGGGAGACTAGAGGGGATCGGGCAGTTCTTC,CASSFGRLEGIGQFF
few,TRBD2,TRBV5-1,TRBJ2-3,TGCGCCAGCAGCTTGGGGTCTAGCGGGGGGGCAGTAGCGACGCAGTATTTT,CASSLGSSGGAVATQYF
NA,TRBD1,TRBV19,TRBJ2-7,TGTGCCAGTAGTACGACAGGGGCTCCTACCTACGAGCAGTACTTC,CASSTTGAPTYEQYF
NA,NA,TRBV4-3,TRBJ2-5,TGCGCCAGCAGCCAAGGTCTAGACGGCCAAGAGACCCAGTACTTC,CASSQGLDGQETQYF
NA,TRBD2,TRBV27,TRBJ2-5,TGTGCCAGCAGCCCCGGGGGGTCCGAGACCCAGTACTTC,CASSPGGSETQYF
NA,NA,TRBV9,TRBJ1-1,TGTGCCAGCAGCTCCCACGGCAGGGAAACTGAAGCTTTCTTT,CASSSHGRETEAFF
NA,TRBD2,TRBV10-3,TRBJ2-1,TGTGCCATCAGTGACTTTAGCGGGGGGGGGCAGTTCTTC,CAISDFSGGGQFF
NA,TRBD1,TRBV11-3,TRBJ2-3,TGTGCCAGCAGCCTTTCAAGGGGGCGTAAGTCAGATACGCAGTATTTT,CASSLSRGRKSDTQYF
once,NA,TRBV9,TRBJ2-1,TGTGCCAGCAGCGTAACCGGGGGGCCCTACGAGCAGTTCTTC,CASSVTGGPYEQFF
NA,TRBD1,TRBV6-5,TRBJ2-5,TGTGCCAGCACCCCGGACAGGGTTTCGCAAGAGACCCAGTACTTC,CASTPDRVSQETQYF
NA,NA,TRBV20-1,TRBJ2-3,TGCAGTGCTAGAGATACGGGCACAGATACGCAGTATTTT,CSARDTGTDTQYF
few,TRBD1,TRBV20-1,TRBJ1-5,TGCAGTGCTAGAGATAGGGGACAGGAAGGCTCCCACAATCAGCCCCAGCATTTT,CSARDRGQEGSHNQPQHF
NA,TRBD1,TRBV7-9,TRBJ2-1,TGTGCCAGCAGCCGGGACAGACCCCTTTCCTACAATGAGCAGTTCTTC,CASSRDRPLSYNEQFF
NA,NA,TRBV4-3,TRBJ2-3,TGCGCCAGCAGCCAAGATCCCTTGGGGGGCCGCGGCACAGATACGCAGTATTTT,CASSQDPLGGRGTDTQYF
NA,NA,TRBV28,TRBJ1-3,TGTGCCAGCAGGGGATACGAGGGGACTGGAAACACCATATATTTT,CASRGYEGTGNTIYF